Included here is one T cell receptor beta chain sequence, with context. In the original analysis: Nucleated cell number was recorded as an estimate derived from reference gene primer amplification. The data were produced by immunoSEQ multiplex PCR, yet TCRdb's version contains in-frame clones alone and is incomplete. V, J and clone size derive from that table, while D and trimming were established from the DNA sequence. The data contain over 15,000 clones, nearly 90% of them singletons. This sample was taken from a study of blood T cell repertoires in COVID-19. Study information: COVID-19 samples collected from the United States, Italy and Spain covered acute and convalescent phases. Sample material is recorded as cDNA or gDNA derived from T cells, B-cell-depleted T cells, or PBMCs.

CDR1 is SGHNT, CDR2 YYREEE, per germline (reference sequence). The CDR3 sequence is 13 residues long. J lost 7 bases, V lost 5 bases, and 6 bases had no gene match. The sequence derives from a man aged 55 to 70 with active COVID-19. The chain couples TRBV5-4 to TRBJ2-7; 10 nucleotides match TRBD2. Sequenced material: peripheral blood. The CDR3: CASRIAGGREQYF. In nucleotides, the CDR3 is TGTGCCAGCAGAATAGCGGGGGGCCGGGAGCAGTACTTC.